What follows are 24 T cell receptor beta chains derived from one specimen sequenced in a study of shared clonotypes between healthy human individuals (dated by TCRdb to about 2020). Library construction relied on the immunoSEQ multiplex PCR assay. TCRdb's version of the immuneACCESS table is confined to in-frame rearrangements and falls short of the full clone set. An unresolved V gene accounts for under half of the shortfall where checked; the remainder is of unknown origin. Recorded for this sample are approximately 500,000 clones; about 95% of them occurred a single time. The ten largest account for 0.06% of the sample. Sample: naive CD4+ T cells sorted from blood. The cell subset or site label on this specimen signifies: CD45RA+ positively selected. The receptors here all came from a woman aged 25 to 39 in good health.

This chain joins TRBV5-1 and TRBJ1-5; D may be TRBD1 (5 bases). The germline CDR1 and CDR2 sequences are SGHRS and YFSETQ. CDR3 size: 14 residues. V lost 0 bases to trimming and J lost 7 bases, with 11 bases between them. In nucleotides, the CDR3 is TGCGCCAGCAGCTTGGAGGGGCAGGGACAGCCCCAGCATTTT. Amino acid sequence: CASSLEGQGQPQHF.

This chain joins TRBV5-4 and TRBJ2-7; 8 bases map to TRBD2. J lost 4 bases, V lost 1 base, and 7 bases had no gene match. The CDR3 totals 15 residues. CDR1 is SGHNT and CDR2 is YYREEE in the germline V gene (reference sequence). The CDR3 DNA reads TGTGCCAGCAGCTTGTCAAGCGGGAGTTGGTACGAGCAGTACTTC. This encodes CASSLSSGSWYEQYF.

This chain joins TRBV18 and TRBJ2-3, with no clear D. Deletions cut 6 bases from V and 2 bases from J, with 12 bases between. The CDR3 totals 14 residues. Germline loops: CDR1 KGHSH, CDR2 LQKENI. This chain's CDR3 is CASSRVLTTDTQYF. Here the CDR3 DNA reads TGTGCCAGCTCTCGGGTACTAACCACAGATACGCAGTATTTT.

The V call is TRBV18, the J call TRBJ2-7; the D gene is possibly TRBD2 (5 bases). The CDR3 sequence is 14 residues long. The germline V and J ends were trimmed by 3 bases and 2 bases, with 11 bases remaining between them. CDR1 is KGHSH and CDR2 is LQKENI in the germline V gene. The CDR3 sequence is CASSPPGNPYEQYF. Here the CDR3 DNA reads TGTGCCAGCTCACCTCCGGGGAACCCCTACGAGCAGTACTTC. Using reference TRBV18 and TRBJ2-7 for the parts outside the CDR3, the full variable domain is NAGVMQNPRHLVRRRGQEARLRCSPMKGHSHVYWYRQLPEEGLKFMVYLQKENIIDESGMPKERFSAEFPKEGPSILRIQQVVRGDSAAYFCASSPPGNPYEQYFGPGTRLTVT.

The genes are TRBV7-2 and TRBJ1-5; perhaps TRBD1 as D (5 bases). The germline gives CDR1 SGHTA, CDR2 FQGNSA. This CDR3 has 15 amino acids. The V and J ends lost 1 base and 7 bases respectively, with 14 bases between them. The CDR3 loop reads CASSLDGGSQQPQHF. The CDR3 bases are TGTGCCAGCAGCTTAGACGGGGGGAGTCAGCAGCCCCAGCATTTT.

The V gene is TRBV28, the J gene TRBJ1-3; D remains unclear. The CDR3 is made up of 16 amino acids. The germline V gene encodes CDR1 MDHEN and CDR2 SYDVKM. Trimming stripped 4 bases from V and 0 bases from J, with 13 bases between. The CDR3 coding sequence is TGTGCCAGCAGTTCCTCCGGGCAGCCCTCTGGAAACACCATATATTTT. Protein sequence: CASSSSGQPSGNTIYF. Together with reference TRBV28 and TRBJ1-3, the CDR3 gives the full variable domain: DVKVTQSSRYLVKRTGEKVFLECVQDMDHENMFWYRQDPGLGLRLIYFSYDVKMKEKGDIPEGYSVSREKKERFSLILESASTNQTSMYLCASSSSGQPSGNTIYFGEGSWLTVV.

The V call is TRBV5-1, the J call TRBJ2-3; no clear D gene. The V gene lost 1 base and the J gene lost 3 bases, with 12 bases spanning the gap. Looked up from germline, CDR1 is SGHRS and CDR2 is YFSETQ. This CDR3 has 15 residues. The CDR3 loop is CASSLLGLGTDTQYF. CDR3 in DNA: TGCGCCAGCAGCTTGCTGGGCCTGGGAACAGATACGCAGTATTTT.

The chain links TRBV18 to TRBJ1-4; TRBD1 agrees at 8 bases. The CDR3 is made up of 15 amino acids. Trimming cost V 8 bases and J 6 bases; bases outside gene matches: 11. Germline CDR1 and CDR2: KGHSH and LQKENI. This chain's CDR3 is CASRTQGAHHEKLFF. The CDR3 bases are TGTGCCAGCCGGACTCAGGGGGCGCATCATGAAAAACTGTTTTTT.

This clone was counted once. Different DNA sequences within this sample yield the same CDR3. The CDR3 DNA is TGTGCCAGTAGTATAGCGGTCCAAGAGACCCAGTACTTC. It encodes CASSIAVQETQYF. This chain connects TRBV19 to TRBJ2-5; no clear D. This CDR3 spans 13 amino acids. V was clipped by 1 base and J by 1 base, with 4 bases between them. Germline V gene data show CDR1 as LNHDA and CDR2 as SQIVND (reference sequence).

In this sample, this clone turned up once. The chain employs TRBV5-1 and TRBJ2-1; a weak D match, TRBD1 (7 bases). The germline CDR1 and CDR2 sequences are SGHRS and YFSETQ. V was clipped by 2 bases and J by 6 bases, with 18 bases between them. The CDR3 is 16 residues long. DNA of the CDR3: TGCGCCAGCAGCTTTTCGAACAGGGGAGGCTTCAATGAGCAGTTCTTC. Translating gives CASSFSNRGGFNEQFF.

This rearrangement joins TRBV19 to TRBJ1-1; D uncertain. This CDR3 has 13 amino acids. Germline CDR1 and CDR2: LNHDA and SQIVND (reference sequence). Trimming stripped 5 bases from V and 0 bases from J, with 7 bases between. CDR3 loop: CASSANMNTEAFF. Here the CDR3 DNA reads TGTGCCAGTAGTGCCAATATGAACACTGAAGCTTTCTTT.

The chain links TRBV5-4 to TRBJ2-3; D call uncertain. Germline-derived CDR1 and CDR2 are SGHNT and YYREEE (reference sequence). The CDR3 is made up of 11 amino acids. V lost 7 bases and J 0 bases, leaving 3 bases between the germline ends. The CDR3 DNA follows: TGTGCCAGCGGGAGCACAGATACGCAGTATTTT. Protein product: CASGSTDTQYF.

The CDR3 loop reads CAISRAGVSYNEQFF. The CDR3 DNA sequence: TGTGCCATCAGTCGAGCGGGAGTATCTTACAATGAGCAGTTCTTC. The V call is TRBV10-3, the J call TRBJ2-1; 8 nucleotides agree with TRBD2. The CDR3 loop spans 15 amino acids. J was trimmed by 4 bases and V by 5 bases; bases with no gene match: 7. Germline CDR1 ENHRY, CDR2 SYGVKD.

The chain employs TRBV28 and TRBJ2-1; possibly TRBD2 for D (6 bases). V shed 6 bases and J shed 6 bases, with 15 bases lying between them. The CDR3 spans 14 residues. CDR1 and CDR2 from the germline V gene are MDHEN and SYDVKM. The DNA for the CDR3 is TGTGCCAGCAGCCCCGGGACTTTACTCAATGAGCAGTTCTTC. Protein: CASSPGTLLNEQFF.

The rearrangement joins TRBV5-1 to TRBJ1-1, with 7 bases identical to TRBD1. This CDR3 region has 14 residues. Unmatched junction bases numbered 7, after V lost 4 bases and J lost 4 bases. The germline CDR1 and CDR2 sequences are SGHRS and YFSETQ. This CDR3 reads CASSQQGSGTEAFF. As DNA, the CDR3 is TGCGCCAGCAGCCAACAGGGGTCGGGCACTGAAGCTTTCTTT. Using reference TRBV5-1 and TRBJ1-1 for the parts outside the CDR3, the full variable domain is KAGVTQTPRYLIKTRGQQVTLSCSPISGHRSVSWYQQTPGQGLQFLFEYFSETQRNKGNFPGRFSGRQFSNSRSEMNVSTLELGDSALYLCASSQQGSGTEAFFGQGTRLTVV.

CDR3 nucleotides: TGTGCCAGCGCAACCGGACTTAGCTCTGGAAACACCATATATTTT. The encoded protein is CASATGLSSGNTIYF. The V gene is TRBV7-2, the J gene TRBJ1-3, with unresolved D. The CDR3 has 15 residues. The germline V gene has CDR1 SGHTA and CDR2 FQGNSA. Trimming stripped 8 bases from V and 0 bases from J, with 14 bases between.

The gene calls are TRBV15 and TRBJ1-1, with TRBD1 as a possible D gene (5 bases). The CDR3 runs to 15 residues. V lost 4 bases, J lost 0 bases, and 12 bases lay in between. Germline V gene sequence: CDR1 LNHNV, CDR2 YYDKDF (reference sequence). The CDR3 is CATSKRQTMNTEAFF. The CDR3 DNA reads as TGTGCCACCAGCAAACGACAGACGATGAACACTGAAGCTTTCTTT.

V gene TRBV2 combines with J gene TRBJ1-4, with D possibly TRBD1 on 5 matching bases. Per the germline V gene, CDR1 is SNHLY and CDR2 is FYNNEI. Trimming cost V 4 bases and J 7 bases, with 7 bases left between them. The CDR3 runs 12 residues. The chain's CDR3 is CASSVTGEKLFF. The CDR3 DNA is TGTGCCAGCAGTGTAACAGGTGAAAAACTGTTTTTT.

The chain joins TRBV5-1 to TRBJ2-1; D is perhaps TRBD1 (6 bases). V lost 4 bases to trimming and J lost 7 bases, with 18 bases between them. The CDR3 length is 15 residues. The germline V gene has CDR1 SGHRS and CDR2 YFSETQ. The CDR3 reads CASSPYREPQNEQFF. CDR3 coding DNA: TGCGCCAGCAGCCCTTACAGGGAACCACAAAATGAGCAGTTCTTC.

V is TRBV13 and J is TRBJ2-2, with TRBD1 matching over 7 bases. The V segment lost 5 bases and the J segment 2 bases; nucleotides outside the gene matches: 8. CDR1 and CDR2 from the germline V gene are PRHDT and FYEKMQ (reference sequence). This CDR3 has 16 amino acids. The CDR3 DNA reads TGTGCCAGCAGCCGATCCGGACAGGCCAACACCGGGGAGCTGTTTTTT. It specifies CASSRSGQANTGELFF.

The chain uses TRBV19 and TRBJ1-2; 11 positions agree with TRBD1. The ends lost 2 bases at V and 4 bases at J; junction bases unmatched: 3. The CDR3 is made up of 15 amino acids. The germline gives CDR1 LNHDA, CDR2 SQIVND (reference sequence). The CDR3 reads CASSIRTGGSYGYTF. The CDR3 nucleotides read TGTGCCAGTAGTATACGGACAGGGGGCTCCTATGGCTACACCTTC.

The chain has TRBV11-2 and TRBJ2-3, with no clear D. Germline CDR1 reads SGHAT; CDR2 reads FQNNGV. The CDR3 spans 13 residues. Trimming took 5 bases from V and 6 from J, leaving 12 bases between them. CDR3 nucleotides: TGTGCCAGCAGCCGTGAGTCCAGGGATACGCAGTATTTT. It codes for CASSRESRDTQYF.

The CDR3 bases are TGTGCCACAACCCTCTCATTGGCAGGAAACACCATATATTTT. This codes for CATTLSLAGNTIYF. The V gene is TRBV2, the J gene TRBJ1-3, with D unresolved. CDR1 and CDR2 (germline): SNHLY, FYNNEI. CDR3 length: 14 residues. V shed 10 bases and J shed 4 bases, with 17 bases lying between them.

This sequence joins TRBV5-1 and TRBJ1-4; D is perhaps TRBD1 (5 bases). Trimming took off 4 bases at V and 5 bases at J, with 15 bases between the two ends. Germline CDR1 SGHRS, CDR2 YFSETQ. The CDR3 covers 15 residues. As DNA, the CDR3 is TGCGCCAGCAGCCTCGACAGACCGGGAAATGAAAAACTGTTTTTT. This sequence encodes CASSLDRPGNEKLFF. Variable domain in full (rest from reference TRBV5-1 and TRBJ1-4): KAGVTQTPRYLIKTRGQQVTLSCSPISGHRSVSWYQQTPGQGLQFLFEYFSETQRNKGNFPGRFSGRQFSNSRSEMNVSTLELGDSALYLCASSLDRPGNEKLFFGSGTQLSVL.